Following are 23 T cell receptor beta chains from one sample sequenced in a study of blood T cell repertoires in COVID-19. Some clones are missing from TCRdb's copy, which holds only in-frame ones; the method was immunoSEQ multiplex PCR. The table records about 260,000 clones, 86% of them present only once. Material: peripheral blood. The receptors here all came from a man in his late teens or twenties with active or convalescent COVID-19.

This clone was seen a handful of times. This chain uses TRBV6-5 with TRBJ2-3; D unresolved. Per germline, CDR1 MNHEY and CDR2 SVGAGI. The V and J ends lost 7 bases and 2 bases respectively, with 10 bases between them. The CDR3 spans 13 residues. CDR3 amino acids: CASTAALTDTQYF. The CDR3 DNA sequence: TGTGCCAGCACGGCGGCCCTCACAGATACGCAGTATTTT.

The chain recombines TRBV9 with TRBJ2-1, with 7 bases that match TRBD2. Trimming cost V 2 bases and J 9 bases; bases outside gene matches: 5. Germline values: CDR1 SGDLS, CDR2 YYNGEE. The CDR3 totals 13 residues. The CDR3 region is CASSVGRESEQFF. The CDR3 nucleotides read TGTGCCAGCAGCGTTGGGAGGGAAAGTGAGCAGTTCTTC.

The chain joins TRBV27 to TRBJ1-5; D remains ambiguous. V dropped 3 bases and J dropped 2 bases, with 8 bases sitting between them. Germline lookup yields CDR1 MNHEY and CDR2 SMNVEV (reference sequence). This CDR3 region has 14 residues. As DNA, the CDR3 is TGTGCCAGCAGTTTCACAGTGGGCAATCAGCCCCAGCATTTT. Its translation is CASSFTVGNQPQHF.

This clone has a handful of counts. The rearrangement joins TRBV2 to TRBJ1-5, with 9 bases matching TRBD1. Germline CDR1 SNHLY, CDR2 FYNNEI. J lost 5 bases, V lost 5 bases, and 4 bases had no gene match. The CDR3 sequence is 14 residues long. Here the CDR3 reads CASSRQGVYQPQHF. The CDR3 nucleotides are TGTGCCAGCAGTCGACAGGGGGTATATCAGCCCCAGCATTTT.

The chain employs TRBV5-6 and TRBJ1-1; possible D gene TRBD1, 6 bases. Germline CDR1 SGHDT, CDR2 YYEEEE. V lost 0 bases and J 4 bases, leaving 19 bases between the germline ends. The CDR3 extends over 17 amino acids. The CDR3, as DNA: TGTGCCAGCAGCTTGGCCATTACAGGGAAATTGGGCACTGAAGCTTTCTTT. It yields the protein CASSLAITGKLGTEAFF.

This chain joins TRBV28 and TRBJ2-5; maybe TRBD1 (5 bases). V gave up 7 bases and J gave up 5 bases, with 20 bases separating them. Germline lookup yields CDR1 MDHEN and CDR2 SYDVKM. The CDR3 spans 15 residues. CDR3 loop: CASTSNRVGPETQYF. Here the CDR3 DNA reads TGTGCCAGCACGTCAAACCGGGTGGGGCCGGAGACCCAGTACTTC.

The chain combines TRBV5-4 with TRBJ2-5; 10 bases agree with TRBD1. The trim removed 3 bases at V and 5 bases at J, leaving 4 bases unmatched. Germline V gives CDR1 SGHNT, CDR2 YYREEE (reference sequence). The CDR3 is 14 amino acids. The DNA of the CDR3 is TGTGCCAGCAGCTGGGACAGGGGAGAGGAGACCCAGTACTTC. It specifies CASSWDRGEETQYF. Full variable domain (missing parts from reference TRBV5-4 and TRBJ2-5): ETGVTQSPTHLIKTRGQQVTLRCSSQSGHNTVSWYQQALGQGPQFIFQYYREEENGRGNFPPRFSGLQFPNYSSELNVNALELDDSALYLCASSWDRGEETQYFGPGTRLLVL.

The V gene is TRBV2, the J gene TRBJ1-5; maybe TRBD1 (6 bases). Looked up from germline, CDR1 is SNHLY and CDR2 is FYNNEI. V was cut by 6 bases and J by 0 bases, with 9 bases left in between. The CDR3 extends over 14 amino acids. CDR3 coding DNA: TGTGCCAGCAGGCAGGGGCATAGCAATCAGCCCCAGCATTTT. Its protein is CASRQGHSNQPQHF.

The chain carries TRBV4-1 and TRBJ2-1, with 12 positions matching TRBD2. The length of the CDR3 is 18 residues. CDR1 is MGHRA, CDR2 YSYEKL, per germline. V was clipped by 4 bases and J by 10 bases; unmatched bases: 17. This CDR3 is CASSRASRRASGGEEQFF. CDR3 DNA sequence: TGCGCCAGCAGCCGGGCGTCAAGAAGGGCTAGCGGGGGGGAGGAGCAGTTCTTC.

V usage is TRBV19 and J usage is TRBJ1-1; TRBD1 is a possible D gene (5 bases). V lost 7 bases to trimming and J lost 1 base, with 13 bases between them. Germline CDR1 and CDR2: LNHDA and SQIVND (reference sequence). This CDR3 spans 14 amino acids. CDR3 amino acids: CASKLGLGNTEAFF. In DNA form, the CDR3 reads TGTGCCAGTAAGTTGGGACTCGGGAACACTGAAGCTTTCTTT.

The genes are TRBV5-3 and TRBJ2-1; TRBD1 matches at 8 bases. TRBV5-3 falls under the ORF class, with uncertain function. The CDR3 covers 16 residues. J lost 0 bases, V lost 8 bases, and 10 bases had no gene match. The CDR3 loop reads CASGQGTLLSYNEQFF. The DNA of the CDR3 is TGTGCCAGCGGACAGGGAACCCTACTCTCCTACAATGAGCAGTTCTTC.

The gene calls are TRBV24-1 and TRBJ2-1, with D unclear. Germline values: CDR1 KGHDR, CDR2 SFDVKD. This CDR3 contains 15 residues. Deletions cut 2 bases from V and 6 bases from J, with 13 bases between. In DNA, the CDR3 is TGTGCCACCAGTGATTACGGGTTCCTCGGCAATGAGCAGTTCTTC. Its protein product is CATSDYGFLGNEQFF.

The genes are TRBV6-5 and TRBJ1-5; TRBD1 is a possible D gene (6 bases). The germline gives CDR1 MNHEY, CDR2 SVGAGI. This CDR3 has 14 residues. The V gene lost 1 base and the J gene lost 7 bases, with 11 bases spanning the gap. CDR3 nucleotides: TGTGCCAGCAGTTACTGGCAGGGGCGGCAGCCCCAGCATTTT. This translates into CASSYWQGRQPQHF.

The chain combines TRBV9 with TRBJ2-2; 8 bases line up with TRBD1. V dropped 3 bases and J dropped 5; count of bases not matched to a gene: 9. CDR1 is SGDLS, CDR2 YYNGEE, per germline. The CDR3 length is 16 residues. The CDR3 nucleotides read TGTGCCAGCAGCGACCCTCAGGGGGCGACGACCGGGGAGCTGTTTTTT. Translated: CASSDPQGATTGELFF.

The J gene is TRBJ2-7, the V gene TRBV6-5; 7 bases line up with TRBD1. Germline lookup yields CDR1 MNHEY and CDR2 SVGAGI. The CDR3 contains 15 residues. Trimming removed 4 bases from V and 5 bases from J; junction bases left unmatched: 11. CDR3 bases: TGTGCCAGCAGTTTCAGAGGAACAGGGGTGAACGAGCAGTACTTC. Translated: CASSFRGTGVNEQYF.

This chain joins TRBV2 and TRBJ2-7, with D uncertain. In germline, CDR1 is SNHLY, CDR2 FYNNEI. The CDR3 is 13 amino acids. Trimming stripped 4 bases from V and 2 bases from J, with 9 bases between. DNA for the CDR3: TGTGCCAGCAGTGTAGTGGTTACCTACGAGCAGTACTTC. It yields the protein CASSVVVTYEQYF.

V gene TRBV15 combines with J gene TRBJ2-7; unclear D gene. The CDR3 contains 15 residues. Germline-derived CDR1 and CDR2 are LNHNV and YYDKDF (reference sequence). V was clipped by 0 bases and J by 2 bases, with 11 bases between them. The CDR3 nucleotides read TGTGCCACCAGCAGAGAGATGGCGGTAGCCTACGAGCAGTACTTC. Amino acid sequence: CATSREMAVAYEQYF.

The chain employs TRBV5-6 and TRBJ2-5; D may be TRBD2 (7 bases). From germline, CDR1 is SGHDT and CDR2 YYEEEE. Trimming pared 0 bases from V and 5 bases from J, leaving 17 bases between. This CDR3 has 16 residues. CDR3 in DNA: TGTGCCAGCAGCTTGGACGTCGGGGGGCTCCGTGAGACCCAGTACTTC. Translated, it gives CASSLDVGGLRETQYF.

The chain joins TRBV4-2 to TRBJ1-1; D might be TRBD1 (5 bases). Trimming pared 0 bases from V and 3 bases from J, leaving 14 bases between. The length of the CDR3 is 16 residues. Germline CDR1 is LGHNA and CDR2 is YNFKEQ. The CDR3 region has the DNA TGTGCCAGCAGCCAAGAGTGGGACCGGGGGGACACTGAAGCTTTCTTT. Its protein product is CASSQEWDRGDTEAFF.

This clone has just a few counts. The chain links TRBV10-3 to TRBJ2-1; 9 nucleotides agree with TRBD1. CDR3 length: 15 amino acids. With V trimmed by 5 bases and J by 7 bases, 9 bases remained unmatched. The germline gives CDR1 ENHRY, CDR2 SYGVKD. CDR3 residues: CAISIDRGVINEQFF. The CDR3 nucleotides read TGTGCCATCAGTATTGACAGGGGGGTGATAAATGAGCAGTTCTTC.

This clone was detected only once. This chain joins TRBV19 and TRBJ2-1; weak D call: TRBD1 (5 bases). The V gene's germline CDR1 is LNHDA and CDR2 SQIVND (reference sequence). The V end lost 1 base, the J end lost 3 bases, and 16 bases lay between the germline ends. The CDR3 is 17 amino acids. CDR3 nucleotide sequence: TGTGCCAGTAGTATAGTAAGGGGCAGAGACCTCTACAATGAGCAGTTCTTC. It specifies CASSIVRGRDLYNEQFF.

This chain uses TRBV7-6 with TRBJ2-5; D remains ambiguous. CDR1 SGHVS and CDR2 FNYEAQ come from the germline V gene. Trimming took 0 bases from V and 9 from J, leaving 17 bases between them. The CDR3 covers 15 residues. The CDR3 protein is CASSLALGLNRAQYF. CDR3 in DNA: TGTGCCAGCAGCTTAGCGCTGGGCTTGAACCGAGCCCAGTACTTC. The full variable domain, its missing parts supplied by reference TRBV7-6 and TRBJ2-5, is GAGVSQSPRYKVTKRGQDVALRCDPISGHVSLYWYRQALGQGPEFLTYFNYEAQQDKSGLPNDRFSAERPEGSISTLTIQRTEQRDSAMYRCASSLALGLNRAQYFGPGTRLLVL.

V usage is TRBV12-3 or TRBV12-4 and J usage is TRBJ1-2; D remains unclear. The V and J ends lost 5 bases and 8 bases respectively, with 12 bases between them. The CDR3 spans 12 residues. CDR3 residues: CASSRRGQGYTF. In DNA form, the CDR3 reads TGTGCCAGCAGTAGACGAGGTCAAGGCTACACCTTC.